The following is a T cell receptor beta chain sequence with its context. Antigen specificity is unknown. It may be a read error: a sequence one base away is much more abundant. Without the conserved terminal phenylalanine or tryptophan, this CDR3 likely stems from a read error. Unique molecular identifiers were present on the cDNA, and a universal primer site came from template switching. One entry per CDR3 protein results from TCRdb running MiXCR on the 5' RACE reads. This sample carries about 690,000 distinct CDR3 sequences, roughly 6% of them seen once, and the ten largest clones take roughly 1.8%. The length of the CDR3 is 13 residues. V shed 7 bases and J shed 0 bases, with 10 bases lying between them. The germline V gene has CDR1 MNHNS and CDR2 SASEGT. These data are taken from a study of identical twins. Study-wide results and caveats: Researchers reported weaker excess twin sharing in beta out-of-frame sequences.

V and J are TRBV6-1 and TRBJ2-7; D is unresolved. The sequence derives from a man between 18 and 35 years old in good health. The sample taken for sequencing was naive T cells sorted from blood. CDR3 residues: CASNGRNSYEQYG. The CDR3, as DNA: TGTGCCAGCAACGGACGAAACTCCTACGAGCAGTACGGC.